This T cell receptor (beta chain) was captured in a study of cytomegalovirus exposure and HLA in healthy donors. Regarding the study as a whole: Per published reports, the classifier diagnosed cytomegalovirus status with high specificity and sensitivity.

On this clone: Its cognate antigen is unknown.

The method was immunoSEQ multiplex PCR; TCRdb's version includes in-frame clones alone and lacks a portion of them. The table lists 150,000 or so clones, more than 80% of them singletons. V shed 6 bases and J 1 base; nucleotides not matched to a gene: 8. The CDR3 is 17 residues long. CDR1 and CDR2 from the germline V gene are MNHEY and SMNVEV (reference sequence). Sequencing was done on a sample of PBMCs. The clonotype originates from a woman between 25 and 40 years old in good health and CMV-seropositive. The chain employs TRBV27 and TRBJ2-3; 12 nucleotides agree with TRBD2. The CDR3 here is CASSKHRTSGGTDTQYF. The DNA for the CDR3 is TGTGCCAGCAGCAAACATCGGACTAGCGGGGGCACAGATACGCAGTATTTT.